This note documents a single T cell receptor beta chain sequence. Antigen specificity is unknown. PCR involved 60 Vbeta and 13 Jbeta primers. Repertoires were generated with immunoSEQ multiplex PCR, while TCRdb's copy carries only in-frame clones and drops some. This table has approximately 140,000 clones, around 80% appearing once. This sample is drawn from a study of cytomegalovirus exposure and HLA in healthy donors. For the study at large: The roughly 120 million unique TCR beta sequences, from roughly 170 million T cells, were found by an earlier analysis.

This CDR3 comprises 16 residues. Germline CDR1 reads SGDLS; CDR2 reads YYNGEE. The trim removed 0 bases at V and 8 bases at J, leaving 9 bases unmatched. Findings and caveats of the study: The analysis excluded some indistinguishable V segments, including TRBV6-2 and TRBV6-3.

V usage is TRBV9 and J usage is TRBJ2-3; 10 bases map to TRBD2. This receptor was obtained from a woman aged 50 to 60 in good health and CMV-seropositive. Sequencing was done on a sample of PBMCs. The CDR3 bases are TGTGCCAGCAGCGTAGACCCAGCGGGGGGGAGGGGTACGCAGTATTTT. This sequence encodes CASSVDPAGGRGTQYF.